The text below deals with one T cell receptor (beta chain). CDR1 LNHDA and CDR2 SQIVND come from the germline V gene (reference sequence). The length of the CDR3 is 16 residues. With 7 bases clipped from V and 3 bases from J, the junction kept 7 bases outside the gene matches. Source study methods: Amplification of reference gene primers provided the estimated nucleated cell counts. Profiling relied on immunoSEQ multiplex PCR, and the TCRdb table lists in-frame clones only, not all of them. D and trimming were read from the DNA, whereas the V and J calls and clone size are those reported in that table. The data contain 250,000 to 300,000 clones, approximately 91% of them singletons. Participants spanned ages about 18 to 90 years and resided in 20 to 30 US areas. Participant-given clinical history determined each cohort assignment. This record comes from a study of blood T cell repertoires in COVID-19.

Sequencing was carried out using PBMCs or T cells enriched from blood (not recorded which). This TCR was sampled from a woman between 40 and 50 years old with acute COVID-19. The chain employs TRBV19 and TRBJ2-2; TRBD1 matches at 11 bases. CDR3 in amino acids: CASNHWDRGYTGELFF. The DNA for the CDR3 is TGTGCCAGTAACCACTGGGACAGGGGGTACACCGGGGAGCTGTTTTTT.